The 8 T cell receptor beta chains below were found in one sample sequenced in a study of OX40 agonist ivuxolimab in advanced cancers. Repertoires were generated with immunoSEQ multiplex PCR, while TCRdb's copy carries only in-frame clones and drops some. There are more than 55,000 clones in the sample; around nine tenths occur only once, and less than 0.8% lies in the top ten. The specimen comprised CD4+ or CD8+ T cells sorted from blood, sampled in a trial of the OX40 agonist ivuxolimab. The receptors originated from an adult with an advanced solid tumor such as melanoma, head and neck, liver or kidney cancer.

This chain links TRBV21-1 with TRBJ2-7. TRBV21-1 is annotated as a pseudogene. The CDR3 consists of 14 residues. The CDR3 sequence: CASNGAKVSYEQYF. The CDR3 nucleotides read TGTGCCAGCAATGGCGCCAAGGTCTCCTACGAGCAGTACTTC.

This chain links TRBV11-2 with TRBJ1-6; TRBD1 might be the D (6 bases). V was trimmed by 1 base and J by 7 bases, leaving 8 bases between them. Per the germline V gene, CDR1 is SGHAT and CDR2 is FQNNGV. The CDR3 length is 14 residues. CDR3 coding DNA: TGTGCCAGCAGCTTAGTACAGGGCAATTCACCCCTCCACTTT. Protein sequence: CASSLVQGNSPLHF.

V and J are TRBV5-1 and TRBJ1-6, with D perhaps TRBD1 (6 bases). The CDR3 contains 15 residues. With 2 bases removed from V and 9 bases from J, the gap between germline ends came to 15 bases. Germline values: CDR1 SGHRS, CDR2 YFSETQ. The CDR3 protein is CASSFSQGKASPLHF. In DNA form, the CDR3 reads TGCGCCAGCAGCTTCTCACAGGGAAAGGCTTCACCCCTCCACTTT.

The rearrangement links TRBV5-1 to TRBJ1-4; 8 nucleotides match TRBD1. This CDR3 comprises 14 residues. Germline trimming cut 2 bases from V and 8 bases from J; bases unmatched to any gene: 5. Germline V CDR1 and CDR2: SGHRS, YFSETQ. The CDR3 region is CASSFWDRREKLFF. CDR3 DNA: TGCGCCAGCAGCTTTTGGGACAGGAGGGAAAAACTGTTTTTT.

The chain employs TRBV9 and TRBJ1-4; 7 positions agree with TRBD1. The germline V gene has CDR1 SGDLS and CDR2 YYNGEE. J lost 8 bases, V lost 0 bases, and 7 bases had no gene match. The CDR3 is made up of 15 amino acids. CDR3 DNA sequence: TGTGCCAGCAGCGTAGGGGCAGGGGGTAAGGAAAAACTGTTTTTT. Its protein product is CASSVGAGGKEKLFF.

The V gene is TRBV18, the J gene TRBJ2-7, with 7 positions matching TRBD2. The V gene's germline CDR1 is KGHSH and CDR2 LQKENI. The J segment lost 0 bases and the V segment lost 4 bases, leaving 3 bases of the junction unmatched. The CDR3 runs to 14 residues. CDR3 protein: CASSRSGNSYEQYF. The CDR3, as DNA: TGTGCCAGCTCACGGAGCGGGAACTCCTACGAGCAGTACTTC.

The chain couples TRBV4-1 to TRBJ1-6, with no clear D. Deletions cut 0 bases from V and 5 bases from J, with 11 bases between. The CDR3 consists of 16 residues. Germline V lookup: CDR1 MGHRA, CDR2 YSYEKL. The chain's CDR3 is CASSQESVRNNSPLHF. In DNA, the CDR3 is TGCGCCAGCAGCCAAGAATCTGTAAGGAATAATTCACCCCTCCACTTT.

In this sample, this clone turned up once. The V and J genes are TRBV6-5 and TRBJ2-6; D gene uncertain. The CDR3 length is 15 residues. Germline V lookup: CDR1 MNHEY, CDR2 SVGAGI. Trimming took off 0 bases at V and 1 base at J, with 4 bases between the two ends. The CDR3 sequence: CASSYSWSGANVLTF. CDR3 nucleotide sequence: TGTGCCAGCAGTTACTCTTGGTCTGGGGCCAACGTCCTGACTTTC.